Sequencing of this T cell receptor (beta chain) was carried out in a study of blood T cell repertoires in COVID-19. Study at large: Italy, Spain and the United States were the sources of the convalescent and acute COVID-19 samples.

Only in-frame clones appear in the TCRdb table, and some are missing; sequencing was by immunoSEQ multiplex PCR. The sample contains some 42,000 clones, 77% of which appear only once. What was sequenced was peripheral blood. The sequence was collected from a woman aged 70-85 years with acute or convalescent COVID-19.

The CDR3 loop reads CASSTNYGYTF. Written as DNA, the CDR3 is TGTGCCAGCAGCACTAACTATGGCTACACCTTC. The chain carries TRBV28 and TRBJ1-2; D gene unclear. This CDR3 has 11 residues. Trimming removed 6 bases at V and 0 bases at J, with 2 bases between. Germline V gene lookup returns CDR1 MDHEN and CDR2 SYDVKM.